Following are 14 T cell receptor beta chains from one sample sequenced in a study of shared clonotypes between healthy human individuals. Clones were read by immunoSEQ multiplex PCR, and TCRdb kept only the in-frame ones, dropping some. This sample carries about half a million clones, roughly 85% of them seen once, and the ten largest clones take around 12%. What was sequenced was PBMCs. The receptors were sampled from a woman aged 40 to 55 in good health. Some clones in this sample may be carry-over from other donors' samples.

This clone has more than one count but fewer than ten. CDR3 loop: CSVALGENTEAFF. CDR3 nucleotide sequence: TGCAGCGTTGCGTTAGGGGAGAACACTGAAGCTTTCTTT. This chain links TRBV29-1 with TRBJ1-1; a weak D match, TRBD1 (5 bases). The length of the CDR3 is 13 residues. Trimming cost V 4 bases and J 1 base, with 10 bases left between them. In germline, CDR1 is SQVTM, CDR2 ANQGSEA. Filled out from reference TRBV29-1 and TRBJ1-1, the complete variable domain reads SAVISQKPSRDICQRGTSLTIQCQVDSQVTMMFWYRQQPGQSLTLIATANQGSEATYESGFVIDKFPISRPNLTFSTLTVSNMSPEDSSIYLCSVALGENTEAFFGQGTRLTVV.

The J gene is TRBJ2-5, the V gene TRBV28, with D hard to call. The J call may be wrong; the DNA end is better matched by TRBJ2-7. The germline CDR1 and CDR2 sequences are MDHEN and SYDVKM. The CDR3 has 18 amino acids. CDR3 nucleotide sequence: TGTGCCAGCAGTTTTATATTCCCCGGGCGGCCCCGCTCCTACGAGCAGTACTTC. It is translated as CASSFIFPGRPRSYEQYF.

The chain joins TRBV28 to TRBJ2-1; 8 nucleotides agree with TRBD1. V lost 4 bases to trimming and J lost 5 bases; unmatched junction nucleotides: 10. Looked up from germline, CDR1 is MDHEN and CDR2 is SYDVKM. CDR3 length equals 16 residues. The CDR3: CASSYAWTGINNEQFF. The CDR3 region has the DNA TGTGCCAGCAGTTATGCGTGGACAGGGATAAACAATGAGCAGTTCTTC.

The chain uses TRBV28 and TRBJ1-2, with 12 bases matching TRBD1. The CDR3 is made up of 17 amino acids. From germline, CDR1 is MDHEN and CDR2 SYDVKM. The V and J ends lost 1 base and 4 bases, in that order; junction bases with no gene match: 7. DNA of the CDR3: TGTGCCAGCAGTTTATTCCGGGACAGGGGGCTAGGCTATGGCTACACCTTC. Translating gives CASSLFRDRGLGYGYTF.

The chain links TRBV30 to TRBJ2-7; D unresolved. Germline V lookup: CDR1 GTSNPN, CDR2 SVGIG (reference sequence). Between the trimmed V and J ends, which lost 1 base and 4 bases, there was a span of 14 bases. The length of the CDR3 is 14 residues. CDR3 DNA sequence: TGTGCCTGGAGTGCGGGTCTCAACCATTACGAGCAGTACTTC. Translated: CAWSAGLNHYEQYF. Using reference TRBV30 and TRBJ2-7 for the parts outside the CDR3, the full variable domain is SQTIHQWPATLVQPVGSPLSLECTVEGTSNPNLYWYRQAAGRGLQLLFYSVGIGQISSEVPQNLSASRPQDRQFILSSKKLLLSDSGFYLCAWSAGLNHYEQYFGPGTRLTVT.

V is TRBV15 and J is TRBJ2-1; 8 nucleotides align to TRBD2. Germline assignment: CDR1 LNHNV and CDR2 YYDKDF (reference sequence). This CDR3 contains 17 residues. V lost 0 bases, J lost 9 bases, and 13 bases stayed unmatched. CDR3 sequence reads: CATSRDGGGLVFGEQFF. The CDR3 DNA reads as TGTGCCACCAGCAGAGATGGTGGGGGACTAGTTTTTGGTGAGCAGTTCTTC.

This clone was seen only a few times. At the DNA level, this CDR3 is encoded by other sequences in the same sample as well. The gene calls are TRBV6-5 and TRBJ1-3; D not certain. The CDR3 consists of 12 residues. Deletions cut 7 bases from V and 4 bases from J, with 8 bases between. The germline CDR1 and CDR2 sequences are MNHEY and SVGAGI. The CDR3 DNA reads as TGTGCCAGCACGGGCTCAGGAAACACCATATATTTT. Its protein is CASTGSGNTIYF.

This chain connects TRBV18 to TRBJ2-1; D tentatively reads TRBD1 or TRBD2 (5 bases each). Trimming took off 5 bases at V and 2 bases at J, with 13 bases between the two ends. Germline V gene lookup returns CDR1 KGHSH and CDR2 LQKENI. This CDR3 is built from 15 residues. DNA of the CDR3: TGTGCCAGCTCAGCCAGGGACCCTCCCTACAATGAGCAGTTCTTC. This gives the protein CASSARDPPYNEQFF.

The V call is TRBV28, the J call TRBJ2-7; 13 nucleotides align to TRBD2. Losses at the gene ends were 7 bases for V and 2 bases for J; bases not matched to a gene: 8. Looked up from germline, CDR1 is MDHEN and CDR2 is SYDVKM. The CDR3 is 16 amino acids. The CDR3 is CASTPPGTSGTYEQYF. Written as DNA, the CDR3 is TGTGCCAGCACCCCACCCGGGACTAGCGGGACCTACGAGCAGTACTTC.

V gene TRBV18 combines with J gene TRBJ2-1, with D hard to call. V shed 5 bases and J shed 10 bases, with 21 bases lying between them. The CDR3 length is 15 residues. Germline CDR1 reads KGHSH; CDR2 reads LQKENI. CDR3 protein: CASSSGLFLGMEQFF. In nucleotides, the CDR3 is TGTGCCAGCTCATCGGGCCTCTTCCTGGGCATGGAGCAGTTCTTC.

V usage is TRBV7-2 and J usage is TRBJ1-6; D is uncertain. V lost 3 bases and J 7 bases, leaving 13 bases between the germline ends. The CDR3 extends over 15 amino acids. Germline V gives CDR1 SGHTA, CDR2 FQGNSA. CDR3 loop: CASSFGRRPNSPLHF. CDR3 nucleotides: TGTGCCAGCAGCTTTGGCCGACGCCCGAATTCACCCCTCCACTTT.

The chain couples TRBV7-2 to TRBJ1-2; no firm D call. The CDR3 is made up of 13 amino acids. Germline-derived CDR1 and CDR2 are SGHTA and FQGNSA. The V end lost 1 base, the J end lost 4 bases, and 7 bases lay between the germline ends. The CDR3 region is CASSLGVSYGYTF. CDR3 in DNA: TGTGCCAGCAGCTTAGGGGTTAGCTATGGCTACACCTTC.

V usage is TRBV15 and J usage is TRBJ2-1; 8 bases are a match to TRBD2. Germline CDR1 reads LNHNV; CDR2 reads YYDKDF (reference sequence). The CDR3 consists of 15 residues. Trimming removed 2 bases from V and 0 bases from J; junction bases left unmatched: 0. CDR3 protein: CATSRLAGSYNEQFF. CDR3 nucleotide sequence: TGTGCCACCAGCAGACTAGCGGGCTCCTACAATGAGCAGTTCTTC.

The chain uses TRBV15 and TRBJ1-5; D is possibly TRBD1 (5 bases). CDR1 and CDR2 (germline): LNHNV, YYDKDF (reference sequence). The CDR3 has 14 amino acids. Trimming took 5 bases from V and 5 from J, leaving 13 bases between them. In nucleotides, the CDR3 is TGTGCCACCAGCGGGGGGGTTGGGGATCAGCCCCAGCATTTT. It specifies CATSGGVGDQPQHF.